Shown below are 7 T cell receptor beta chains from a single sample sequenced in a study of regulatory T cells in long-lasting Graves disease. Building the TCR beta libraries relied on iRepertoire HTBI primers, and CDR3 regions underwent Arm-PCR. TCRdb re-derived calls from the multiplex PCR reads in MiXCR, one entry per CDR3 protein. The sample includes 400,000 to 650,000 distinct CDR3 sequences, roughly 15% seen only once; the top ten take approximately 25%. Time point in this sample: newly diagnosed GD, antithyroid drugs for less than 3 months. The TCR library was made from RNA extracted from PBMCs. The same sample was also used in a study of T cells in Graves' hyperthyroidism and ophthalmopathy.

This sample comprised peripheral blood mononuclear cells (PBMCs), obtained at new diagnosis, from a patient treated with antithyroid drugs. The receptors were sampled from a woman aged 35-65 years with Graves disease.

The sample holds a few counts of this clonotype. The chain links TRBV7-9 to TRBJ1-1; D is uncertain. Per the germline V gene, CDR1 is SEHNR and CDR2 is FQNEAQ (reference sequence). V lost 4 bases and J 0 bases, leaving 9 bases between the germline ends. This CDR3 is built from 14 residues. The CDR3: CASSSRSMNTEAFF. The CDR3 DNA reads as TGTGCCAGCAGCTCCCGCAGTATGAACACTGAAGCTTTCTTT.

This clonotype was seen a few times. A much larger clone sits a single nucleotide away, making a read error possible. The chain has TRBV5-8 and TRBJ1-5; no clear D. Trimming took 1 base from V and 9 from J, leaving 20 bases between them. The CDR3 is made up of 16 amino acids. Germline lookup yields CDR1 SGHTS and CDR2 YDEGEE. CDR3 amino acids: CASSLPEWELGRPQHF. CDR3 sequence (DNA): TGTGCCAGCAGCTTGCCTGAATGGGAGTTAGGTCGGCCCCAGCATTTT. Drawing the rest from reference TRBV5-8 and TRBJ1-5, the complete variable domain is EAGVTQSPTHLIKTRGQQATLRCSPISGHTSVYWYQQALGLGLQFLLWYDEGEERNRGNFPPRFSGRQFPNYSSELNVNALELEDSALYLCASSLPEWELGRPQHFGDGTRLSIL.

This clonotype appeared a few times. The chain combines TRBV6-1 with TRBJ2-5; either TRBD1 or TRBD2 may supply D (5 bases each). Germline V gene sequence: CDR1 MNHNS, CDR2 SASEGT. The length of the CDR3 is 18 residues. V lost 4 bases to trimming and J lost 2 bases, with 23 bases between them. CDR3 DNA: TGTGCCAGCAGTGGGATCGGCCGGGTGGGACGACAGCAAGAGACCCAGTACTTC. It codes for CASSGIGRVGRQQETQYF.

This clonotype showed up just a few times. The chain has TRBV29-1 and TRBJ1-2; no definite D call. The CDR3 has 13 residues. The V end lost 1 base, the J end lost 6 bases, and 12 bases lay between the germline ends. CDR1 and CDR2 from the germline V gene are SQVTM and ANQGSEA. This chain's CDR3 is CSVEGPDPDGYTF. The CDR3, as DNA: TGCAGCGTTGAAGGGCCGGACCCTGATGGCTACACCTTC.

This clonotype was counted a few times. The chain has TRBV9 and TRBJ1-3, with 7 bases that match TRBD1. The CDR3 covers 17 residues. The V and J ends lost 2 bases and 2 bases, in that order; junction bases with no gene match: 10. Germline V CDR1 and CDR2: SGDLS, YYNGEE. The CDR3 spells CASSVEITGDPGNTIYF. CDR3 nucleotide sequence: TGTGCCAGCAGCGTTGAAATCACAGGGGATCCTGGAAACACCATATATTTT.

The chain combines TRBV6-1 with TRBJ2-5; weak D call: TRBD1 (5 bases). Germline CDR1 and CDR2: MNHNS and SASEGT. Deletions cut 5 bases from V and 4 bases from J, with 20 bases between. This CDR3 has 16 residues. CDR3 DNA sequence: TGTGCCAGCAGTACCGACGACAGTCCAGGGCGAGAGACCCAGTACTTC. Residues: CASSTDDSPGRETQYF.

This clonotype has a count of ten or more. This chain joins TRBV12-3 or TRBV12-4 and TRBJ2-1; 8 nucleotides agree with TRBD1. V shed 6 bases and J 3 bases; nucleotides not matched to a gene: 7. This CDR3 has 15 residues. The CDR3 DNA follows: TGTGCCAGCAGCGCCGCGGACAGGGTCTACAATGAGCAGTTCTTC. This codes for CASSAADRVYNEQFF.